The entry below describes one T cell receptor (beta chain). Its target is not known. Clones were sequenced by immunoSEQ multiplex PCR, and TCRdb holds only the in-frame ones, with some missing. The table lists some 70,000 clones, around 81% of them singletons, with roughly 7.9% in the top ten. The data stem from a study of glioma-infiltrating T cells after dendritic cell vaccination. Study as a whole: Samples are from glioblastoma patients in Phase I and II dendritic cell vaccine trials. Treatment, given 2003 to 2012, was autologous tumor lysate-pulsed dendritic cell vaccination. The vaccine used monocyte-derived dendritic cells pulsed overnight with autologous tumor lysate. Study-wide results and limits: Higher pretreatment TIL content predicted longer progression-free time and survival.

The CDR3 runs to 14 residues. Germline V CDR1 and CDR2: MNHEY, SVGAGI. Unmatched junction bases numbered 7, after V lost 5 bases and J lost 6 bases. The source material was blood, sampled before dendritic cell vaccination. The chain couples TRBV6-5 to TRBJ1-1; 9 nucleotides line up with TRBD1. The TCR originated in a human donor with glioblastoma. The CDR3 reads CASSTGTGYAEAFF. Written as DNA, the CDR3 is TGTGCCAGCAGTACCGGGACAGGGTACGCTGAAGCTTTCTTT.